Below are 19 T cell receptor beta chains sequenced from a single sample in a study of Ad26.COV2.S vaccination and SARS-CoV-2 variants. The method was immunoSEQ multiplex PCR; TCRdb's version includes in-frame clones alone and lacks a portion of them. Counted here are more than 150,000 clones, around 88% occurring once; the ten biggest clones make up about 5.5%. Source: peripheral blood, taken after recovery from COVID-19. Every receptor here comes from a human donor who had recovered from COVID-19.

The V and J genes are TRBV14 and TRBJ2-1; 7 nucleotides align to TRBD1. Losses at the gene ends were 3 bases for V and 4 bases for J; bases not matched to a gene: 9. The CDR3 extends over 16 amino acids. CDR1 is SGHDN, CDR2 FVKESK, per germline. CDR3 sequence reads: CASSHQQGNYYNEQFF. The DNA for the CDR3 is TGTGCCAGCAGCCACCAACAGGGGAACTATTACAATGAGCAGTTCTTC.

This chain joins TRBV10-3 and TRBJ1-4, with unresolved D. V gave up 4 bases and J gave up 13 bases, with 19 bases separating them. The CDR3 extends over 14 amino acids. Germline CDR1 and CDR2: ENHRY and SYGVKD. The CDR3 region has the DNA TGTGCCATCAGTGCGATTGCGGAGAACCCCTTACTGTTTTTT. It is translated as CAISAIAENPLLFF.

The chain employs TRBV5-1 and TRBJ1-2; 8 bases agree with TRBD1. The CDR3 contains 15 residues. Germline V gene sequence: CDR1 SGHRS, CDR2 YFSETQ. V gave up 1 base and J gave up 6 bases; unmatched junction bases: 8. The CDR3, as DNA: TGCGCCAGCAGCTTGTATTTGGTCAGGGGGCATGGCTACACCTTC. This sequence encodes CASSLYLVRGHGYTF. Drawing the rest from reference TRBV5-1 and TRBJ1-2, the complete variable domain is KAGVTQTPRYLIKTRGQQVTLSCSPISGHRSVSWYQQTPGQGLQFLFEYFSETQRNKGNFPGRFSGRQFSNSRSEMNVSTLELGDSALYLCASSLYLVRGHGYTFGSGTRLTVV.

CDR3 DNA: TGTGCCAGCAGCCCTACCGATGAGACCCAGTACTTC. This translates into CASSPTDETQYF. The rearrangement uses TRBV6-2 or TRBV6-3 and TRBJ2-5; D ambiguous. Trimming left V 6 bases short and J 5 bases short, with 10 bases between. Germline V CDR1 and CDR2: MNHEY, SVGEGT. CDR3 length: 12 residues.

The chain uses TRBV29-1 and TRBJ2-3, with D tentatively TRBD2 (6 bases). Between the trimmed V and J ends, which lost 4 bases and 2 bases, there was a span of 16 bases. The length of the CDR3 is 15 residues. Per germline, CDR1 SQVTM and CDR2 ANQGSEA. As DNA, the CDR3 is TGCAGCGTTGCCCGGGGGACCGAGCCCACAGATACGCAGTATTTT. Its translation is CSVARGTEPTDTQYF.

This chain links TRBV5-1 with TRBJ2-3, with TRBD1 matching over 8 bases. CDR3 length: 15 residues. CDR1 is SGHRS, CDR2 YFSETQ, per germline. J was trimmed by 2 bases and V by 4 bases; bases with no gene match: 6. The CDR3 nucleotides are TGCGCCAGCAGCCAACAGGGGGGAGACACAGATACGCAGTATTTT. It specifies CASSQQGGDTDTQYF. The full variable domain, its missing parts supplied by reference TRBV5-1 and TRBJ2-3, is KAGVTQTPRYLIKTRGQQVTLSCSPISGHRSVSWYQQTPGQGLQFLFEYFSETQRNKGNFPGRFSGRQFSNSRSEMNVSTLELGDSALYLCASSQQGGDTDTQYFGPGTRLTVL.

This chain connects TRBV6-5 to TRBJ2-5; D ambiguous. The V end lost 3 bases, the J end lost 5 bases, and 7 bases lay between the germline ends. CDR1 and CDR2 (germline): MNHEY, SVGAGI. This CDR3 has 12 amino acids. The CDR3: CASSYGPETQYF. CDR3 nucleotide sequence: TGTGCCAGCAGTTATGGGCCGGAGACCCAGTACTTC.

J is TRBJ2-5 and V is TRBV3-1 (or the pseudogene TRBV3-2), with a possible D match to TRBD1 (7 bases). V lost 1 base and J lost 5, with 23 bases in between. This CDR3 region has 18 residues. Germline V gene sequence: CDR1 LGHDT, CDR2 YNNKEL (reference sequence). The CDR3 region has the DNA TGTGCCAGCAGCCAAGGGATCCCCGGCGGGACAGAGAGGGAGACCCAGTACTTC. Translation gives CASSQGIPGGTERETQYF.

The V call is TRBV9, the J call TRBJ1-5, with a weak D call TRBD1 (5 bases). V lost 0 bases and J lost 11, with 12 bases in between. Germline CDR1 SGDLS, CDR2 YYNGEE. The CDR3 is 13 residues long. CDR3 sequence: CASSVASGSAQHF. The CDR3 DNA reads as TGTGCCAGCAGCGTAGCATCAGGGTCGGCCCAGCATTTT.

CDR3 sequence: CAIGVAVNSPLHF. The CDR3 coding sequence is TGTGCGATAGGGGTGGCAGTTAATTCACCCCTCCACTTT. V is TRBV28 and J is TRBJ1-6; D might be TRBD1 (5 bases). The CDR3 consists of 13 residues. Per the germline V gene, CDR1 is MDHEN and CDR2 is SYDVKM.

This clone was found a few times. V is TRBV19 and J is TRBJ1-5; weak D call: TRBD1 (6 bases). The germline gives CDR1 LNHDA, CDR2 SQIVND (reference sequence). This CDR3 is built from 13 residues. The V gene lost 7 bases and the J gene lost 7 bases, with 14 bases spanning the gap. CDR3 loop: CASKGPRGQPQHF. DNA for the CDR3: TGTGCCAGTAAAGGCCCGAGGGGGCAGCCCCAGCATTTT.

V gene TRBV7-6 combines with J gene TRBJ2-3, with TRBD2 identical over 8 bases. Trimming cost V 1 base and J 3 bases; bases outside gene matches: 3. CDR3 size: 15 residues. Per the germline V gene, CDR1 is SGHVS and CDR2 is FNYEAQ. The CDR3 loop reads CASSLGVAGTDTQYF. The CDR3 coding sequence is TGTGCCAGCAGCTTAGGGGTAGCGGGGACAGATACGCAGTATTTT.

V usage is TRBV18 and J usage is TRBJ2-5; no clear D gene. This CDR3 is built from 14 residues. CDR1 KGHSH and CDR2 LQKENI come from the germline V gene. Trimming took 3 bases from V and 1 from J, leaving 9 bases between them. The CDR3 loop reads CASSPLPTQETQYF. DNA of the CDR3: TGTGCCAGCTCACCCCTTCCGACCCAAGAGACCCAGTACTTC.

CDR3 bases: TGTGCCAGTAGTATTAAGGGGAAGGGTCTCGAGCAGTACTTC. As protein: CASSIKGKGLEQYF. The gene calls are TRBV19 and TRBJ2-7, with D possibly being TRBD1 (5 bases). Trimming cost V 3 bases and J 6 bases, with 15 bases left between them. Germline CDR1 is LNHDA and CDR2 is SQIVND (reference sequence). CDR3 size: 14 residues.

As DNA, the CDR3 is TGTGCCAGCAGTCCCGGGGGGGGAGCTGAAAAACTGTTTTTT. Translating gives CASSPGGGAEKLFF. V gene TRBV6-2 or TRBV6-3 combines with J gene TRBJ1-4; a possible D gene is TRBD1 (5 bases). This CDR3 region has 14 residues. V was clipped by 5 bases and J by 7 bases, with 14 bases between them. Germline V gene lookup returns CDR1 MNHEY and CDR2 SVGEGT.

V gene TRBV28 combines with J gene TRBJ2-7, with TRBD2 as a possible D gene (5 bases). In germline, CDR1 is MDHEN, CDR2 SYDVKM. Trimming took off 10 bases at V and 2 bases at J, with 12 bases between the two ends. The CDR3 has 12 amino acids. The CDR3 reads CATYGVAYEQYF. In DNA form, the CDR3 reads TGTGCCACGTACGGGGTGGCCTACGAGCAGTACTTC.

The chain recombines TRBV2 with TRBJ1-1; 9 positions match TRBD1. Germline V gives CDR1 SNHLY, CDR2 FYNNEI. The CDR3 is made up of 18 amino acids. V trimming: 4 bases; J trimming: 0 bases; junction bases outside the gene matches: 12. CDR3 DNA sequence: TGTGCCAGCAGTGGGAAAAGGACAGGGGTCTTCATGAACACTGAAGCTTTCTTT. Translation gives CASSGKRTGVFMNTEAFF.

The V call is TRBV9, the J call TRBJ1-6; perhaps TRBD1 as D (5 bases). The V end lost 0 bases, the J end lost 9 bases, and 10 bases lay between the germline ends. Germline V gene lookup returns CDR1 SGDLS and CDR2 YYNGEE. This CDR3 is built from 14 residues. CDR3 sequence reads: CASSVEQGGSPLHF. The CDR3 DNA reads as TGTGCCAGCAGCGTAGAGCAGGGTGGTTCACCCCTCCACTTT.

CDR3 residues: CASRKGANEQYF. In nucleotides, the CDR3 is TGTGCCAGCAGGAAGGGAGCCAACGAGCAGTACTTC. The chain is built from TRBV28 and TRBJ2-7; D is possibly TRBD2 (5 bases). This CDR3 region has 12 residues. V shed 6 bases and J shed 5 bases, with 11 bases lying between them. Per the germline V gene, CDR1 is MDHEN and CDR2 is SYDVKM.